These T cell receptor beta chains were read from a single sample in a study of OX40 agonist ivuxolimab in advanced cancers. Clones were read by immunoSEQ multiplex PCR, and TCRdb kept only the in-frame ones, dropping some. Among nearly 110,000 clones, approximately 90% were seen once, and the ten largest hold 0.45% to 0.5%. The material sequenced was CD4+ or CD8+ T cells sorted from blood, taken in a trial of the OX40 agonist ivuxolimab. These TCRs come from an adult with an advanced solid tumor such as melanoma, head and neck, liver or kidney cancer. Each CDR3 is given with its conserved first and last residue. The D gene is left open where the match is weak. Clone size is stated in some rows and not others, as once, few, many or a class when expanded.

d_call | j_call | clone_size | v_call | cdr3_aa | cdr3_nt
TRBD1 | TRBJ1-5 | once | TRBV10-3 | CAISEYPTGANYNQPQHF | TGTGCCATCAGTGAGTACCCCACAGGGGCCAATTACAATCAGCCCCAGCATTTT
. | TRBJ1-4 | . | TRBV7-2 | CASSLGRVGLFF | TGTGCCAGCAGCTTGGGCAGGGTCGGTCTGTTTTTT
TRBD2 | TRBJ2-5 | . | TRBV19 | CASSILQGGRGETQYF | TGTGCCAGTAGTATCCTTCAGGGAGGGCGGGGAGAGACCCAGTACTTC
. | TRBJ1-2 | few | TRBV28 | CASSGTTYGYTF | TGTGCCAGCAGTGGGACGACCTATGGCTACACCTTC
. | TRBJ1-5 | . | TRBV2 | CASTRVYNQPQHF | TGTGCCAGCACAAGGGTCTACAATCAGCCCCAGCATTTT
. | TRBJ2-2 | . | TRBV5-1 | CASSGEQGWAGELFF | TGCGCCAGCTCTGGGGAACAGGGTTGGGCCGGGGAGCTGTTTTTT
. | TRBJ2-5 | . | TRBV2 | CASSLKETQYF | TGTGCCAGCAGTCTAAAAGAGACCCAGTACTTC
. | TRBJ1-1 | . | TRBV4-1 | CASSQRGGEAFF | TGCGCCAGCAGCCAACGTGGGGGTGAAGCTTTCTTT
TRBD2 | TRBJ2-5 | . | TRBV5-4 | CASSWDLAGGFQETQYF | TGTGCCAGCAGCTGGGACCTAGCGGGGGGATTCCAAGAGACCCAGTACTTC
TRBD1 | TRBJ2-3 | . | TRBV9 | CASSFRGTASTDTQYF | TGTGCCAGCAGTTTTAGAGGGACAGCTAGCACAGATACGCAGTATTTT
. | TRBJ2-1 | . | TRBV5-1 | CASSWVENNEQFF | TGTGCCAGCAGCTGGGTGGAGAACAATGAGCAGTTCTTC
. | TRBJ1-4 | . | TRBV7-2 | CASRSQGSTNEKLFF | TGTGCCAGCAGGTCACAGGGCTCAACTAATGAAAAACTGTTTTTT
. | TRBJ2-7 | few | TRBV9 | CASSVDWGGYYEQYF | TGTGCCAGCAGCGTAGATTGGGGGGGCTACTACGAGCAGTACTTC
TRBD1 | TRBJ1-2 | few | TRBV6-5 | CASSYSGTGGASGYTF | TGTGCCAGCAGTTACTCAGGGACAGGGGGGGCCTCTGGCTACACCTTC
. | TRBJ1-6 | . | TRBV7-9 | CASSRDRINSPLHF | TGTGCCAGCAGCAGAGACAGAATTAATTCACCCCTCCACTTT
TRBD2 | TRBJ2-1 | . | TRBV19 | CASSGTSGFRFF | TGTGCCAGTAGCGGGACTAGCGGTTTTCGGTTCTTC
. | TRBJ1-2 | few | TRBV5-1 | CASSGDNRNGGYTF | TGCGCCAGCAGCGGGGACAATAGGAATGGGGGCTACACCTTC
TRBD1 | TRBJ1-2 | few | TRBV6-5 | CASSRGQANYGYTF | TGTGCCAGCAGCCGGGGACAGGCGAACTATGGCTACACCTTC
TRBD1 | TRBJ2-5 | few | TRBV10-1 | CASSESTGGIKTQYF | TGCGCCAGCAGTGAGTCTACAGGGGGCATCAAGACCCAGTACTTC
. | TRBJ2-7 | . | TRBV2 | CASSGRRTYEQYF | TGTGCCAGCAGTGGTCGCCGAACCTACGAGCAGTACTTC
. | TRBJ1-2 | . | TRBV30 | CAWSDWAYGYTF | TGTGCCTGGAGTGACTGGGCCTATGGCTACACCTTC
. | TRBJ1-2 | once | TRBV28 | CASSEAERDYTF | TGTGCCAGCAGCGAGGCAGAACGAGACTACACCTTC
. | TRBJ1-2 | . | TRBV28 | CASRSGTVRGYTF | TGTGCCAGCAGGTCAGGCACAGTCCGTGGCTACACCTTC
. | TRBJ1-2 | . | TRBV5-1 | CASSLDPAYGYTF | TGCGCCAGCAGCTTGGACCCGGCGTATGGCTACACCTTC
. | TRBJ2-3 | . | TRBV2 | CASSEVGNTDTQYF | TGTGCCAGCAGTGAAGTCGGGAACACAGATACGCAGTATTTT
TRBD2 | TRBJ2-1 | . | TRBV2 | CASSERGGGVSYNEQFF | TGTGCCAGCAGTGAAAGAGGCGGGGGGGTCTCCTACAATGAGCAGTTCTTC
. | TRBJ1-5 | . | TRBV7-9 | CASSLEESNQPQHF | TGTGCCAGCAGCTTAGAAGAAAGCAATCAGCCCCAGCATTTT
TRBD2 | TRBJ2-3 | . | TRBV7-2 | CASSGRGGAADTQYF | TGTGCCAGCAGCGGACGGGGGGGCGCCGCAGATACGCAGTATTTT
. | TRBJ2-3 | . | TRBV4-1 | CASSQERSTSTDTQYF | TGCGCCAGCAGCCAAGAGCGGTCGACTAGCACAGATACGCAGTATTTT
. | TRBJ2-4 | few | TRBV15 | CATSRAWDIQYF | TGTGCCACCAGCAGAGCCTGGGACATTCAGTACTTC
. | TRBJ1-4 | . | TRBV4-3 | CASSQSGNRVQEKLFF | TGCGCCAGCAGCCAATCGGGAAACAGGGTTCAGGAAAAACTGTTTTTT
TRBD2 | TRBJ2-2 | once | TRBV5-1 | CASSSPGRVLAGELFF | TGCGCCAGCAGCTCCCCAGGGAGGGTTTTGGCCGGGGAGCTGTTTTTT
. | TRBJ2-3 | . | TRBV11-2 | CASSFRGTDTQYF | TGTGCCAGCAGCTTCCGTGGGACAGATACGCAGTATTTT
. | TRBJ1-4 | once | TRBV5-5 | CASSFRQSEKLFF | TGTGCCAGCAGCTTCCGGCAGAGTGAAAAACTGTTTTTT
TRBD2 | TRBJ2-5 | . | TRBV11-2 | CASSLGPLAGFQETQYF | TGTGCCAGCAGCTTAGGCCCACTAGCGGGGTTCCAAGAGACCCAGTACTTC
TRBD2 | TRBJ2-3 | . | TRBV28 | CASSFGLAGTTDTQYF | TGTGCCAGCAGTTTTGGGCTAGCGGGGACCACAGATACGCAGTATTTT
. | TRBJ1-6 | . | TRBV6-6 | CASSGSGAPLHF | TGTGCCAGCAGTGGGTCCGGGGCACCCCTCCACTTT